This T cell receptor (beta chain) derives from a study of shared clonotypes between healthy human individuals. Whole-study results and caveats: Only blood underwent sampling, and tissue repertoires likely differ.

CDR1 SGHTA and CDR2 FQGNSA come from the germline V gene. This CDR3 contains 17 residues. Original data processing: Owing to the provision of junction-only sequences devoid of quality scores by immunoSEQ, filtering differed. TCRdb's copy holds only in-frame clones and misses some; the assay was immunoSEQ multiplex PCR. Clonal size and the V and J genes are those of that table, whereas D and trimming came from the DNA. The table lists roughly 1,100,000 clones, approximately 70% of them singletons. Of note for this clone: Its specificity is unknown. At one end, the junction sequence differs from germline, possibly due to a read error.

All participating donors were Caucasian adults from Nashville, Tennessee. The source is a man in his late teens or twenties in good health. The sequenced sample was memory CD4+ T cells sorted from blood. Regarding subset: CD45RA-negative fraction. V and J are TRBV7-2 and TRBJ1-6, with 9 bases identical to TRBD1. The CDR3 nucleotides are TGTGCCAGCAGCTTAGATTCGGACAGGGGTTATATTTCACCCCTCCACTTT. Protein sequence: CASSLDSDRGYISPLHF.